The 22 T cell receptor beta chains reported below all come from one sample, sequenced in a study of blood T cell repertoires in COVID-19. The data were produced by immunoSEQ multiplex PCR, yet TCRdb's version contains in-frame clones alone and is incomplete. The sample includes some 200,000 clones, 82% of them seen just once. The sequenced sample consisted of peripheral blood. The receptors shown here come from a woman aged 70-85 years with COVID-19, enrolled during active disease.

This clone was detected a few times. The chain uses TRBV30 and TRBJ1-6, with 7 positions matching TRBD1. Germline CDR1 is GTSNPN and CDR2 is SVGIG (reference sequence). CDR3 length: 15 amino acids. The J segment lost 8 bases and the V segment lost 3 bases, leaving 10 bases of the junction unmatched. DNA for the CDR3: TGTGCCTGGAGGGATAAGGGACAGACCCATTCACCCCTCCACTTT. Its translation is CAWRDKGQTHSPLHF.

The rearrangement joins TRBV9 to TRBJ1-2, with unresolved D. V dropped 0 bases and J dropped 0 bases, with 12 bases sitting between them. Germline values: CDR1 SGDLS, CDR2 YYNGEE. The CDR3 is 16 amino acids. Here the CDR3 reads CASSVDADVANYGYTF. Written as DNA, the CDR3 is TGTGCCAGCAGCGTAGACGCAGATGTGGCTAACTATGGCTACACCTTC.

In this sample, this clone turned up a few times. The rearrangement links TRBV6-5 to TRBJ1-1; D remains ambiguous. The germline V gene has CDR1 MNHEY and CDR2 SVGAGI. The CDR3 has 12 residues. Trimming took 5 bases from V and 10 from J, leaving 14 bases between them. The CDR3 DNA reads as TGTGCCAGCAGTCAAACCTGGCGCGGAGCTTTCTTT. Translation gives CASSQTWRGAFF.

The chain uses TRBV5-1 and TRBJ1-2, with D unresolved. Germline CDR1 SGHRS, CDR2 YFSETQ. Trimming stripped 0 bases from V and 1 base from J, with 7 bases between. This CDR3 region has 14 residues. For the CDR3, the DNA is TGCGCCAGCAGCTTGGACAGCAATAACTATGGCTACACCTTC. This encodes CASSLDSNNYGYTF.

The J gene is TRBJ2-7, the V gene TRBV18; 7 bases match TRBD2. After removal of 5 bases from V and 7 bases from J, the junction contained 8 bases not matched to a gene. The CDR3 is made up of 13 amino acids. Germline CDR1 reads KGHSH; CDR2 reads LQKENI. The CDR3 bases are TGTGCCAGCTCAGTGCAGCGGGATAGTGAGCAGTACTTC. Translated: CASSVQRDSEQYF. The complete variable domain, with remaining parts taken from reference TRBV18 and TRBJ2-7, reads NAGVMQNPRHLVRRRGQEARLRCSPMKGHSHVYWYRQLPEEGLKFMVYLQKENIIDESGMPKERFSAEFPKEGPSILRIQQVVRGDSAAYFCASSVQRDSEQYFGPGTRLTVT.

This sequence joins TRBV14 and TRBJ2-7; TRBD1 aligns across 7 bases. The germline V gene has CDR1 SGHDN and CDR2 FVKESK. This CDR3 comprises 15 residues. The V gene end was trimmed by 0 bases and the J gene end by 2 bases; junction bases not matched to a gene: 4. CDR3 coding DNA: TGTGCCAGCAGCCAAGAGGGGACAGTGACCTACGAGCAGTACTTC. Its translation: CASSQEGTVTYEQYF.

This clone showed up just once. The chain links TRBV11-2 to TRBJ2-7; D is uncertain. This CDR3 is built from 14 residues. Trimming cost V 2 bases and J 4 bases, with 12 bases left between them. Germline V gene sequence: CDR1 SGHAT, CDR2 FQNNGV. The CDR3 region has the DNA TGTGCCAGCAGCTTACAGCTAGATTCTTACGAGCAGTACTTC. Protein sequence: CASSLQLDSYEQYF.

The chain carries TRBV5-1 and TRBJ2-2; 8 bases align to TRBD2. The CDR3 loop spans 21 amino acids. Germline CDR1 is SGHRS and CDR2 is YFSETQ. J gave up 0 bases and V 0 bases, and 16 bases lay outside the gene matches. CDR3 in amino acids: CASSLAPGGSSLVANTGELFF. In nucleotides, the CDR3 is TGCGCCAGCAGCTTGGCCCCGGGAGGGTCCAGTTTGGTAGCGAACACCGGGGAGCTGTTTTTT.

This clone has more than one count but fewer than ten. CDR3 bases: TGTGCCAGCAGCTTAGCGGGACTAGCGGGAGGGGGGCCGTCGTACTTC. This translates into CASSLAGLAGGGPSYF. This chain links TRBV7-2 with TRBJ2-5; 16 bases match TRBD2. The CDR3 is 16 amino acids. With V trimmed by 0 bases and J by 13 bases, 8 bases remained unmatched. From germline, CDR1 is SGHTA and CDR2 FQGNSA.

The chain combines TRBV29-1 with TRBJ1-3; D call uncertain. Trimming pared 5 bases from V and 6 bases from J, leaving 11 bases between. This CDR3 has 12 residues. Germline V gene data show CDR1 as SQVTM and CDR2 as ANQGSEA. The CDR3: CSVSTGSNTIYF. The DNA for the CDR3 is TGCAGCGTTTCGACGGGGTCAAACACCATATATTTT. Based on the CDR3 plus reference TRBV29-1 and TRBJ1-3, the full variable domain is SAVISQKPSRDICQRGTSLTIQCQVDSQVTMMFWYRQQPGQSLTLIATANQGSEATYESGFVIDKFPISRPNLTFSTLTVSNMSPEDSSIYLCSVSTGSNTIYFGEGSWLTVV.

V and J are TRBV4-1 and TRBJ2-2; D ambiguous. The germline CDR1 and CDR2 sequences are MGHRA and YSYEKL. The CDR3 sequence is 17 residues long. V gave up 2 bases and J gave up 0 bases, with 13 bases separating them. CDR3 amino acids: CASSQFGRNTNTGELFF. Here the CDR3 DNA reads TGCGCCAGCAGCCAATTCGGCAGGAACACGAACACCGGGGAGCTGTTTTTT.

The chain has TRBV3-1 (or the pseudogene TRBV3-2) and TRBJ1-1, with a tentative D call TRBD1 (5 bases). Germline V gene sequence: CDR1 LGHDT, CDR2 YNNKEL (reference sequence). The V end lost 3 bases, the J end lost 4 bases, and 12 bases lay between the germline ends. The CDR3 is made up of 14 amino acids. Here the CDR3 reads CASSQAGLPTEAFF. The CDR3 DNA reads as TGTGCCAGCAGCCAGGCAGGGCTCCCCACTGAAGCTTTCTTT.

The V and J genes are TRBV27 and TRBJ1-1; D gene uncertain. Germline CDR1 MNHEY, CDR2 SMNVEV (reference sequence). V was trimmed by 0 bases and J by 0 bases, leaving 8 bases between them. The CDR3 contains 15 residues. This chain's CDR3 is CASSLSPDMNTEAFF. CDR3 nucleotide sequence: TGTGCCAGCAGTTTATCGCCAGACATGAACACTGAAGCTTTCTTT.

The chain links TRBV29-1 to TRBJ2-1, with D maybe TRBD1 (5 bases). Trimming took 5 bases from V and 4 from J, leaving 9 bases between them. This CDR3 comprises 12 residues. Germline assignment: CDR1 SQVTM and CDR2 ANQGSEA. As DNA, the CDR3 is TGCAGCGTTCGTACAGGTTACAATGAGCAGTTCTTC. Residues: CSVRTGYNEQFF.

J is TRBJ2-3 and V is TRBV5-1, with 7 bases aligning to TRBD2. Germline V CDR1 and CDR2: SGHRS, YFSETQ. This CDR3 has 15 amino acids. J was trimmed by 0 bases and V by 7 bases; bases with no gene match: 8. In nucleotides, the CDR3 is TGCGCCAGCTATACCGGGACTACTAGCACAGATACGCAGTATTTT. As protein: CASYTGTTSTDTQYF.

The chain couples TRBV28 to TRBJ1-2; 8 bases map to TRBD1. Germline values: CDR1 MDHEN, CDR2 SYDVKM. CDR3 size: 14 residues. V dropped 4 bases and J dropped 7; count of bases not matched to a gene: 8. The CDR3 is CASSSGQGRFGYTF. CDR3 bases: TGTGCCAGCAGTTCCGGACAGGGACGGTTTGGCTACACCTTC.

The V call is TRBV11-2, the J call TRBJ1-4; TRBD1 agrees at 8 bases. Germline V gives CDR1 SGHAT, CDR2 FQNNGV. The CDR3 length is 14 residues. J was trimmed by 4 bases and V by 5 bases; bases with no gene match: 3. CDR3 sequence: CASSRDRLNEKLFF. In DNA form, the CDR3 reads TGTGCCAGCAGCAGGGACAGGCTTAATGAAAAACTGTTTTTT.

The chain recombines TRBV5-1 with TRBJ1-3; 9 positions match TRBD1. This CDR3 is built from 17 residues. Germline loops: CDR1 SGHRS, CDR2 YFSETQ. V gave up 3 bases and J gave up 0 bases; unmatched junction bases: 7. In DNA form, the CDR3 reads TGCGCCAGCAGCTCAGGGACAGGGAGTGTCTCTGGAAACACCATATATTTT. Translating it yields CASSSGTGSVSGNTIYF.

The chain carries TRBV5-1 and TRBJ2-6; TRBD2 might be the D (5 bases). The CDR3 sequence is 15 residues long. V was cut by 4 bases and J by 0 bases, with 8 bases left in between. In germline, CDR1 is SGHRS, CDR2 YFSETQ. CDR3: CASSEGISGANVLTF. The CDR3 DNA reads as TGCGCCAGCAGCGAGGGAATCTCTGGGGCCAACGTCCTGACTTTC. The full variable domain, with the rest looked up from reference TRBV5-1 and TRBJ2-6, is KAGVTQTPRYLIKTRGQQVTLSCSPISGHRSVSWYQQTPGQGLQFLFEYFSETQRNKGNFPGRFSGRQFSNSRSEMNVSTLELGDSALYLCASSEGISGANVLTFGAGSRLTVL.

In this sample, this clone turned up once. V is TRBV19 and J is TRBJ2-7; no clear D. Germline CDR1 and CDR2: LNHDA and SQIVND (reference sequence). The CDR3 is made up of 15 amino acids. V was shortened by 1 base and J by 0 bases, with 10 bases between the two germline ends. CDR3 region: CASSIGGVGSYEQYF. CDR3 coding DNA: TGTGCCAGTAGTATAGGAGGCGTCGGCTCCTACGAGCAGTACTTC. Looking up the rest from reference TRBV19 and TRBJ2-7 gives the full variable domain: DGGITQSPKYLFRKEGQNVTLSCEQNLNHDAMYWYRQDPGQGLRLIYYSQIVNDFQKGDIAEGYSVSREKKESFPLTVTSAQKNPTAFYLCASSIGGVGSYEQYFGPGTRLTVT.

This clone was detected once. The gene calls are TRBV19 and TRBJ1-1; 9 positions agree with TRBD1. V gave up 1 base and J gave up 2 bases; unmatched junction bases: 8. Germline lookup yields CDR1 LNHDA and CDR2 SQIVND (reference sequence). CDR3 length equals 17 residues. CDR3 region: CASSIVQGARGNTEAFF. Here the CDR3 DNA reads TGTGCCAGTAGTATAGTACAGGGGGCGAGAGGAAACACTGAAGCTTTCTTT.

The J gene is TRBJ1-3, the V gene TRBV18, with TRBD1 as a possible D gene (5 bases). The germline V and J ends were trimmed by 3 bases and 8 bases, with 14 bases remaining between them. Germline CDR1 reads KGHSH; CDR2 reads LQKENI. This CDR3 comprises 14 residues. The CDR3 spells CASSPFQGTDTIYF. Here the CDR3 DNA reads TGTGCCAGCTCACCTTTCCAGGGTACGGACACCATATATTTT. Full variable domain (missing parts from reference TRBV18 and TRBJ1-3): NAGVMQNPRHLVRRRGQEARLRCSPMKGHSHVYWYRQLPEEGLKFMVYLQKENIIDESGMPKERFSAEFPKEGPSILRIQQVVRGDSAAYFCASSPFQGTDTIYFGEGSWLTVV.